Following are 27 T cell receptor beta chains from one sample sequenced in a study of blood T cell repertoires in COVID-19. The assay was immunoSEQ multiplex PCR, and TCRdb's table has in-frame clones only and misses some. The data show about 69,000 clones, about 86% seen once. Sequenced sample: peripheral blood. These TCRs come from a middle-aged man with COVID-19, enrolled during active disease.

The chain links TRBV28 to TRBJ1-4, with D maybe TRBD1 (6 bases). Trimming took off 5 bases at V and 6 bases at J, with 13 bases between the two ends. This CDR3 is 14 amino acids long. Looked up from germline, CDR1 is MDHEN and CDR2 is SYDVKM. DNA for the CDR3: TGTGCCAGCAGTAAGACAGGTGTGGATGAAAAACTGTTTTTT. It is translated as CASSKTGVDEKLFF.

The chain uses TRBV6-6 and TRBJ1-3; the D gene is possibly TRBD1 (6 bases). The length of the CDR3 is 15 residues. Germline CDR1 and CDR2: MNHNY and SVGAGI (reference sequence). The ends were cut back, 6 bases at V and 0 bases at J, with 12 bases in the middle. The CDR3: CASRPGQNSGNTIYF. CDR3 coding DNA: TGTGCCAGCAGGCCCGGACAGAACTCTGGAAACACCATATATTTT.

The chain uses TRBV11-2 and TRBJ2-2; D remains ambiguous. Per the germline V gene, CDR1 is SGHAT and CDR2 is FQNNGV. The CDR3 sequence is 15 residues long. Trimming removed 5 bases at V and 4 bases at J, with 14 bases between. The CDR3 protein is CASSQQGSGTGELFF. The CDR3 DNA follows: TGTGCCAGCAGCCAACAAGGATCAGGCACCGGGGAGCTGTTTTTT.

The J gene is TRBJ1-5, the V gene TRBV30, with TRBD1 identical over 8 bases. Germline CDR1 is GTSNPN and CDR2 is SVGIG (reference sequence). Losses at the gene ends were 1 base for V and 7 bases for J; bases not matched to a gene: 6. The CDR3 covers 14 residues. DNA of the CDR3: TGTGCCTGGAGTGAGTCAGGGGGCGAACAGCCCCAGCATTTT. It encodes CAWSESGGEQPQHF.

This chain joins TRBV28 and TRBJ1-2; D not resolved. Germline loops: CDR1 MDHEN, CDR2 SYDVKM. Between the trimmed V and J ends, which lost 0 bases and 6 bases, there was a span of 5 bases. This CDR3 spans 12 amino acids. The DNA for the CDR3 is TGTGCCAGCAGTTTATGGACTGATGGCTACACCTTC. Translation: CASSLWTDGYTF.

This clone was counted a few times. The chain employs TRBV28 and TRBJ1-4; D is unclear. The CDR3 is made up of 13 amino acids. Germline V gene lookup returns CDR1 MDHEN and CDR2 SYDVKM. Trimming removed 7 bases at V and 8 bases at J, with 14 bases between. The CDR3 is CASTRGRSEKLFF. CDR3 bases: TGTGCCAGCACCCGAGGCCGGTCCGAAAAACTGTTTTTT.

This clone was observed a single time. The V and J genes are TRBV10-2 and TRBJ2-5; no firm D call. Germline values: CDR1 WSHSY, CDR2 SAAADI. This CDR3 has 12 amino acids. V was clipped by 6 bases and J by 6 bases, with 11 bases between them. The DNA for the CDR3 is TGCGCCAGCAGCCAGATTGGGCAGACCCAGTACTTC. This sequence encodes CASSQIGQTQYF.

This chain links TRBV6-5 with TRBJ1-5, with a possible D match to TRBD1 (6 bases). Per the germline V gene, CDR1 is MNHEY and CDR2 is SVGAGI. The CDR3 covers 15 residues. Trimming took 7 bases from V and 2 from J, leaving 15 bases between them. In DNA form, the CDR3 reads TGTGCCAGCACCACAGGGAGTTCTGGCAATCAGCCCCAGCATTTT. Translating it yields CASTTGSSGNQPQHF.

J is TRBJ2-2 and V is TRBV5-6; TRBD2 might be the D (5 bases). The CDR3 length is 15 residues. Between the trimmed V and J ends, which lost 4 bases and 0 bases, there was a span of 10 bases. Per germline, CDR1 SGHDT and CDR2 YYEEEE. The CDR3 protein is CASSGESPNTGELFF. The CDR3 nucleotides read TGTGCCAGCAGCGGGGAGAGTCCGAACACCGGGGAGCTGTTTTTT.

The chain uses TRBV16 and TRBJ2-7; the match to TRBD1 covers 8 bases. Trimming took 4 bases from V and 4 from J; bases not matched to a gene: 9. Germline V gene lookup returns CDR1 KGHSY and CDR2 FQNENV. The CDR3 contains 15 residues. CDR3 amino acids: CASSLIGQGLYEQYF. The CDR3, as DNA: TGTGCCAGCAGCCTGATTGGACAGGGACTTTACGAGCAGTACTTC.

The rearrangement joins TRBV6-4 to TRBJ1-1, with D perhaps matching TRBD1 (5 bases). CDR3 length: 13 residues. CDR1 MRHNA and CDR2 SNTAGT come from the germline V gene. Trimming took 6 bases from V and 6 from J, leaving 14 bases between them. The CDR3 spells CASSLVQGAEAFF. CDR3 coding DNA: TGTGCCAGCAGCCTAGTCCAGGGCGCTGAAGCTTTCTTT.

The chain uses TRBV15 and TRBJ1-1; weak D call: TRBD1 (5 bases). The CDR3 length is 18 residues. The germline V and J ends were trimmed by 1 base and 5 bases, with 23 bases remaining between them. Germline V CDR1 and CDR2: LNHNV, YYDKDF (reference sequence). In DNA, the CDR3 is TGTGCCACCAGCAGAGGGCCCTTTTCCTCACAGGAAGGAACTGAAGCTTTCTTT. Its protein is CATSRGPFSSQEGTEAFF.

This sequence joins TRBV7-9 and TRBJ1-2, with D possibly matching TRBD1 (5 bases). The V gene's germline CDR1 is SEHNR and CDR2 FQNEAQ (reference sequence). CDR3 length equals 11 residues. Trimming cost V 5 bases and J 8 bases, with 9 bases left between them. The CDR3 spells CASSSTGGYTF. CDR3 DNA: TGTGCCAGCAGCAGTACAGGAGGCTACACCTTC.

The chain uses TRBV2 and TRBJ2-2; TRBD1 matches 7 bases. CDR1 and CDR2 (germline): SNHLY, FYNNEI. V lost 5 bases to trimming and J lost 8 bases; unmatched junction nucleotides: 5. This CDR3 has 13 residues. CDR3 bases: TGTGCCAGCAGTTTACAGGGGCTGGGGGAGCTGTTTTTT. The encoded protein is CASSLQGLGELFF.

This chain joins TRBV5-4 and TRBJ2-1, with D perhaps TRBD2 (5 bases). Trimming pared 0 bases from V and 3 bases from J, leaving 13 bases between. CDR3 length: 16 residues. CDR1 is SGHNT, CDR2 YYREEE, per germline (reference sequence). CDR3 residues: CASSLAGIGDYNEQFF. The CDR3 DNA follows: TGTGCCAGCAGCTTGGCCGGTATCGGGGACTACAATGAGCAGTTCTTC.

Written as DNA, the CDR3 is TGCGCCAGCAGCCGGGACTTACTGAACACTGAAGCTTTCTTT. This translates into CASSRDLLNTEAFF. The V call is TRBV5-1, the J call TRBJ1-1; a possible D gene is TRBD1 (5 bases). This CDR3 region has 14 residues. The germline V gene encodes CDR1 SGHRS and CDR2 YFSETQ. V lost 4 bases and J 0 bases, leaving 10 bases between the germline ends.

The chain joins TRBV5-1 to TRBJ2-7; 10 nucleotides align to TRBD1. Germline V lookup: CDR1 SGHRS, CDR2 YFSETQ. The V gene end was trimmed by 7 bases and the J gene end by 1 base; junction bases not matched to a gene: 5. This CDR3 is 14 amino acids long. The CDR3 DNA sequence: TGCGCCAGCGGACCGGACAGGGGGTCCTACGAGCAGTACTTC. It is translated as CASGPDRGSYEQYF.

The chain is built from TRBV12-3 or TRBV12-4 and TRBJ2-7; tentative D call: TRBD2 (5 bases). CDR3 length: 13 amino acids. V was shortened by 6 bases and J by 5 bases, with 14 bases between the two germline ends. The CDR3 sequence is CASRQGFGNEQYF. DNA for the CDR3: TGTGCCAGCAGGCAAGGGTTCGGGAACGAGCAGTACTTC.

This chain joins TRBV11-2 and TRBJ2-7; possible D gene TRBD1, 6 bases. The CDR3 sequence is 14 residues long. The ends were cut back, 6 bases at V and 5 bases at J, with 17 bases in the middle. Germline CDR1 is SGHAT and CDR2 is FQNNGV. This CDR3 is CASRKTPGANEQYF. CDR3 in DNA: TGTGCCAGCAGAAAAACCCCAGGGGCGAACGAGCAGTACTTC. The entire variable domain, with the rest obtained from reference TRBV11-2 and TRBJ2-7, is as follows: EAGVAQSPRYKIIEKRQSVAFWCNPISGHATLYWYQQILGQGPKLLIQFQNNGVVDDSQLPKDRFSAERLKGVDSTLKIQPAKLEDSAVYLCASRKTPGANEQYFGPGTRLTVT.

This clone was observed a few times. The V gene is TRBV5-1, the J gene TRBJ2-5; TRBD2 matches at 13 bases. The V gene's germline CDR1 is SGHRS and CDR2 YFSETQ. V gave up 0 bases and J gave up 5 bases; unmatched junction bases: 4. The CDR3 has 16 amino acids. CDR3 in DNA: TGCGCCAGCAGCTTGGGGGGACTAGCGGGGAAGGAGACCCAGTACTTC. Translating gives CASSLGGLAGKETQYF.

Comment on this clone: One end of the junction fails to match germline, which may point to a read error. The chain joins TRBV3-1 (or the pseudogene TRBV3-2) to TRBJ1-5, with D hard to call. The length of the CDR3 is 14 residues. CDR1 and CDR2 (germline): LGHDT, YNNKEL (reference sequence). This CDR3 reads CASSQGLVSQPQHF. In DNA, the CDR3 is TGTGCCAGCAGTCAAGGTCTAGTCAGCCAGCCCCAGCATTTT.

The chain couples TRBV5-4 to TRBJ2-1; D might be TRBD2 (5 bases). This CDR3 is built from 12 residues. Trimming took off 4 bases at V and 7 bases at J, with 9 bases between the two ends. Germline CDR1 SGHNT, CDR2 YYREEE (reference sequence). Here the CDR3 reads CASSTTGNEQFF. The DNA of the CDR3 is TGTGCCAGCAGCACCACGGGAAATGAGCAGTTCTTC.

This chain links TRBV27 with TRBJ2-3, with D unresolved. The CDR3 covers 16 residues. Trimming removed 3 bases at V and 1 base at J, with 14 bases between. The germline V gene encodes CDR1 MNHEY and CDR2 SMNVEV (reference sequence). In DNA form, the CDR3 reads TGTGCCAGCAGTTTGGGCATTACTTTGGGCACAGATACGCAGTATTTT. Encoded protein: CASSLGITLGTDTQYF.

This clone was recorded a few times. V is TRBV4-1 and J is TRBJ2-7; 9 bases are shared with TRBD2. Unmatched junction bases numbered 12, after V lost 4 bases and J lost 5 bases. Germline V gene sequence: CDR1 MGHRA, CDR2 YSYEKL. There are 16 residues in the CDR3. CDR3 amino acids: CASSPGFAGGRDEQYF. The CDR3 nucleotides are TGCGCCAGCAGCCCTGGATTCGCGGGGGGGCGAGACGAGCAGTACTTC.

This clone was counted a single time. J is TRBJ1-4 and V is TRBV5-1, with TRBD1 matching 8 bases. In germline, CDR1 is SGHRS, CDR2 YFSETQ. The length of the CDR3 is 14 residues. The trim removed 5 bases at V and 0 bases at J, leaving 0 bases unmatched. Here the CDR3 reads CASRGQATNEKLFF. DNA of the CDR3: TGCGCCAGCAGGGGACAGGCAACTAATGAAAAACTGTTTTTT. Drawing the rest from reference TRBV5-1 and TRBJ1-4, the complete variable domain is KAGVTQTPRYLIKTRGQQVTLSCSPISGHRSVSWYQQTPGQGLQFLFEYFSETQRNKGNFPGRFSGRQFSNSRSEMNVSTLELGDSALYLCASRGQATNEKLFFGSGTQLSVL.

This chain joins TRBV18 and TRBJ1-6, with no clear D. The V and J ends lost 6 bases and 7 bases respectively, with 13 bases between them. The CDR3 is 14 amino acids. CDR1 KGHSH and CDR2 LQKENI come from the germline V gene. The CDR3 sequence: CASSEPNSNSPLHF. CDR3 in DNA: TGTGCCAGCTCCGAACCAAACAGCAATTCACCCCTCCACTTT.

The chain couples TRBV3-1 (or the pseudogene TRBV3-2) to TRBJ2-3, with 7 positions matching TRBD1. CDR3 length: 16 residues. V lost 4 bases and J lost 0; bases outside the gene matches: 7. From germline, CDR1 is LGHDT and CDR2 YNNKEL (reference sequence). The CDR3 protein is CASSPTDRSSTDTQYF. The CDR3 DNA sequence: TGTGCCAGCAGCCCGACGGACAGGAGTAGCACAGATACGCAGTATTTT.